The rows below give T cell receptor beta chains drawn from one sample of a study of PD-1 blockade in classical Hodgkin lymphoma. The protocol was immunoSEQ multiplex PCR, while the TCRdb copy is restricted to in-frame clones and leaves out a portion. The sample has about 45,000 clones; approximately 72% are singletons. Here the sequenced sample was peripheral blood mononuclear cells (PBMCs), taken before the second cycle of nivolumab. Receptors originate from a human donor with classical Hodgkin lymphoma. CDR3s include the opening cysteine and the closing phenylalanine or tryptophan. A D gene is named only where the DNA matches it firmly. Not every row has a clone size; where given, it reads once, few, many or a size class.

TRBJ1-1 | TRBV18 | 15 | - | - | TGTGCCAGCTCACCACCTCCGAACATGAACACTGAAGCTTTCTTT | CASSPPPNMNTEAFF
TRBJ2-7 | TRBV5-4 | 15 | TRBD2 | - | TGTGCCAGCAGCTCGGGGGGACTTCTAGGCTACGAGCAGTACTTC | CASSSGGLLGYEQYF
TRBJ1-5 | TRBV27 | 17 | - | few | TGTGCCAGCAGTTTCGGGGCCCCGGGACGTAGCAATCAGCCCCAGCATTTT | CASSFGAPGRSNQPQHF
TRBJ1-1 | TRBV19 | 14 | - | - | TGTGCCAGTAGTGTTAACAGGGCCAACACTGAAGCTTTCTTT | CASSVNRANTEAFF
TRBJ2-7 | TRBV29-1 | 14 | TRBD2 | - | TGCAGCGTTTTCATGACTAGCGGCTCCTACGAGCAGTACTTC | CSVFMTSGSYEQYF
TRBJ2-1 | TRBV6-5 | 14 | - | - | TGTGCCAGCAGTTACTCGTCGGGGGACAATGAGCAGTTCTTC | CASSYSSGDNEQFF
TRBJ2-7 | TRBV6-5 | 11 | - | - | TGTGCCAGCAGTAGAAGCTACGAGCAGTACTTC | CASSRSYEQYF
TRBJ1-5 | TRBV7-9 | 14 | - | - | TGTGCCAGCAGCTTAACAGCTAGCAATCAGCCCCAGCATTTT | CASSLTASNQPQHF
TRBJ1-1 | TRBV23-1 | 17 | TRBD1 | - | TGCGCCAGCCCCCTGGCGAGGAACAGGGGGCAAAGGGATGAAGCTTTCTTT | CASPLARNRGQRDEAFF
TRBJ1-2 | TRBV30 | 12 | - | - | TGTGCCTGGAGTGTATCAGGGTATGGCTACACCTTC | CAWSVSGYGYTF
TRBJ2-3 | TRBV7-3 | 17 | TRBD2 | few | TGTGCCAGCAGCTCCCCTTCTAGCGGGAGGTTTGCAGATACGCAGTATTTT | CASSSPSSGRFADTQYF
TRBJ2-7 | TRBV6-1 | 14 | TRBD1 | - | TGTGCCAGCAGTGCCTCCGGGACAGGCTACGAGCAGTACTTC | CASSASGTGYEQYF
TRBJ1-2 | TRBV9 | 13 | TRBD1 | - | TGTGCCAGCACGACAGGGCCGAACTATGGCTACACCTTC | CASTTGPNYGYTF
TRBJ2-7 | TRBV7-8 | 16 | TRBD2 | - | TGTGCCAGCAGCCTAGAGACTAGCGGGGCATCCTACGAGCAGTACTTC | CASSLETSGASYEQYF
TRBJ1-3 | TRBV4-3 | 16 | - | once | TGCGCCAGCAGCCAAGATGGGTTACTCTCTGGAAACACCATATATTTT | CASSQDGLLSGNTIYF
TRBJ1-1 | TRBV6-4 | 14 | TRBD1 | - | TGTGCCAGCAAGGAGGGGGCAGCCAACACTGAAGCTTTCTTT | CASKEGAANTEAFF
TRBJ1-2 | TRBV28 | 16 | - | - | TGTGCCAGCAGTTTACGCACGACAGGCTCTAACTATGGCTACACCTTC | CASSLRTTGSNYGYTF
TRBJ1-2 | TRBV27 | 14 | - | - | TGTGCCAGCAGTAATAACGGATTGTCTTTTGGCTACACCTTC | CASSNNGLSFGYTF
TRBJ1-2 | TRBV5-4 | 13 | - | - | TGTGCCAGCAGCCCGGTTTTGAACTATGGCTACACCTTC | CASSPVLNYGYTF
TRBJ2-1 | TRBV28 | 19 | TRBD2 | - | TGTGCCAGCAGTTTCTTAGGACTAGCGGGAGGGCCGAGACACAATGAGCAGTTCTTC | CASSFLGLAGGPRHNEQFF
TRBJ1-1 | TRBV25-1 | 15 | - | - | TGTGCCAGCAGTGGCAGCAGGGCCCCGAACACTGAAGCTTTCTTT | CASSGSRAPNTEAFF
TRBJ2-2 | TRBV21-1 | 19 | - | few | TGTGCCAGCAGCAAAGGTGAGACTAGCGGGAGAATAGACACCGGGGAGCTGTTTTTT | CASSKGETSGRIDTGELFF
TRBJ1-3 | TRBV6-5 | 15 | - | - | TGTGCCAGCAGTTACCTGGGCCTCTCTGGAAACACCATATATTTT | CASSYLGLSGNTIYF
TRBJ2-2 | TRBV19 | 12 | - | - | TGTGCCAGTAGTATCACAATCGGGGAGCTGTTTTTT | CASSITIGELFF
TRBJ1-1 | TRBV6-4 | 14 | - | - | TGTGCCAGCAGTGACTCTTCCCGGGGCACTGAAGCTTTCTTT | CASSDSSRGTEAFF
TRBJ2-5 | TRBV7-9 | 14 | - | - | TGTGCCAGCAGCTTAGCGAGGAACCAAGAGACCCAGTACTTC | CASSLARNQETQYF
TRBJ2-1 | TRBV28 | 15 | - | - | TGTGCCAGCAGCCTACAGGGGGGGTACATGGATGAGCAGTTCTTC | CASSLQGGYMDEQFF
TRBJ2-3 | TRBV7-3 | 14 | TRBD2 | - | TGTGCCAGCAGTTCGGGACTAGCAGCAGATACGCAGTATTTT | CASSSGLAADTQYF
TRBJ2-7 | TRBV11-2 | 15 | - | - | TGTGCCAGCAGCGTGGACCTGGACGTTTTCTACGAGCAGTACTTC | CASSVDLDVFYEQYF
TRBJ1-2 | TRBV4-1 | 14 | TRBD1 | once | TGCGCCAGCAGCCTTTACTGGACAGGACCAGGCTACACCTTC | CASSLYWTGPGYTF
TRBJ1-1 | TRBV13 | 12 | - | - | TGTGCCAGCAGCTCCGGGAGCACTGAAGCTTTCTTT | CASSSGSTEAFF